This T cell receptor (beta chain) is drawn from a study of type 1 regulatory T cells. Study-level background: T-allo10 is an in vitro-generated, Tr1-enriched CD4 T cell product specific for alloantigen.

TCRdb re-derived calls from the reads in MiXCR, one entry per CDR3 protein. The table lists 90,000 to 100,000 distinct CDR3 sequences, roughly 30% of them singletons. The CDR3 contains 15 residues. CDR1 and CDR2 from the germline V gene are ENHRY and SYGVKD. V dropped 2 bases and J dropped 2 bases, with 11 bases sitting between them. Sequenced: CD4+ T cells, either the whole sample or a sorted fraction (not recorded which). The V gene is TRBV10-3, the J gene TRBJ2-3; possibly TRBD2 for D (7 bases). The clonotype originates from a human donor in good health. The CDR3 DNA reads TGTGCCATCAGTGAGCCCGGGGGGCACACAGATACGCAGTATTTT. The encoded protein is CAISEPGGHTDTQYF.